This T cell receptor (beta chain) originates from a study of control samples from healthy donors and cancer patients. The V gene lost 0 bases and the J gene lost 0 bases, with 6 bases spanning the gap. The CDR3 consists of 15 residues. Germline V gene sequence: CDR1 SGHRS, CDR2 YFSETQ. This clone was observed a handful of times. In the same sample, other DNA sequences code for this CDR3. Repertoires were generated with immunoSEQ multiplex PCR, while TCRdb's copy carries only in-frame clones and drops some. The table shows 28,000 or so clones, with around 83% occurring only once. The specimen sequenced was PBMCs. The clonotype was recovered from a man aged 55 to 69 with colorectal cancer. The V and J genes are TRBV5-1 and TRBJ2-2; the D gene is possibly TRBD1 (6 bases). Here the CDR3 DNA reads TGCGCCAGCAGCTTGGACAGGGCGAACACCGGGGAGCTGTTTTTT. Protein product: CASSLDRANTGELFF.